The present entry profiles one T cell receptor beta chain with its context. Many counts were recorded for this clonotype. Its antigen remains unidentified. No much larger clone exists at a distance of one base, and base qualities are not known. The sample originates from a study of Graves' ophthalmopathy and Graves' hyperthyroidism listed by TCRdb under 2018. As for the study more broadly: Peripheral blood samples were taken at the time of initial diagnosis, before any treatment was given. The study used TCR beta repertoire signatures to distinguish Graves' ophthalmopathy from Graves' hyperthyroidism and to predict progression to ophthalmopathy. In total, approximately 130 blood samples were TCR-sequenced: around 42 ophthalmopathy, roughly 77 hyperthyroidism and approximately 17 hyperthyroidism-to-ophthalmopathy patients. To explore V-J signatures that distinguish ophthalmopathy from hyperthyroidism, a discovery set of about a hundred patients was enrolled, made up of 40 to 45 with ophthalmopathy and some 56 with stable hyperthyroidism. An independent validation cohort comprised 18 hyperthyroidism patients and over 15 patients who later progressed from hyperthyroidism to ophthalmopathy. In roughly 6 hyperthyroidism patients, the T-cell repertoires found in thyroid tissue were compared with those found in blood. Once sampling was done, hyperthyroidism patients were given methimazole at a starting dose of 30 mg daily, while ophthalmopathy patients were given high-dose intravenous methylprednisolone. The 75 to 100 discovery patients were randomly split 7:3 into training and test sets. What the authors observed across the whole study: No statistical method was used to set the sample size in advance, and the investigators knew which group each participant was assigned to. In validation, the model predicted ophthalmopathy progression with about 71% sensitivity and roughly 78% specificity; approximately 12 predicted patients were CT-confirmed with GO in a median of approximately 6.5 months. Ophthalmopathy was separated from stable hyperthyroidism by the 13-signature model with 85% to 90% sensitivity and roughly 83% specificity in cross-validation and with 80%/75% in the test set. Most of the expanded thyroid clonotypes with a frequency above 0.001 were also detected in blood, and it was suggested that the thyroid immune response may be reflected by blood repertoires.

For repertoire sequencing, the TCR beta CDR3 regions were amplified from RNA transcripts. The first round was an RT-PCR using HTBI primers with the Qiagen OneStep RT-PCR kit, and this first round was followed by a second-round multiplex PCR, then size selection and purification. Libraries were sequenced on an Illumina HiSeq2000 using paired-end 100 bp reads. The paper's data handling went like this. Reads were processed with SOAPnuke, discarding reads with adapters, uncalled bases, mean Phred below 15, or no exact constant-primer or identifier match. COPE v1.2.5 was used to merge high-quality paired reads. Each unique nucleotide sequence was treated as a clonotype, and MiTCR v1.1 was used to align the clonotypes to the IMGT TRB V, D and J references. The analysis was limited to V-J combinations with a frequency above 0.0001, which together covered 99% to 99.2% of the repertoires. A TCR clonal expansion and chaos score per V-J combination was defined as the ratio of F50 clonal expansion to chaos observed in the TCRdist matrix. Welch's t-statistics and random forest were used to narrow the features down to around 13 V-J combinations, which were then fed into a naive Bayes classifier. The similarity between thyroid and blood repertoires was quantified using the Morisita-Horn index. TCRdb reanalyzed the raw reads on its own, using fastp at Q25 for trimming and MiXCR for clone calling, and kept in-frame beta chains. Records with the same CDR3 protein are collapsed into one entry carrying the most frequent genes and DNA. Here the V and J calls rest on TCRdb's processing, not on the authors' analysis. In this sample the table shows nearly 400,000 distinct CDR3 sequences, roughly 18% of which occur a single time. Roughly 1.6% of the sample is in the top ten clones.

Patients with ophthalmopathy had moderately to severely active disease, with a Clinical Activity Score of 3 or more, a NOSPECS grade of 4 or more, and a disease duration of less than 3 months. Patients with other autoimmune diseases, uncontrolled infections, pregnancy or lactation were excluded from the study. Clinical symptoms, serum thyroxine, TRAb, thyroid ultrasound and orbital computed tomography were used for diagnosis. PBMCs were isolated from roughly 10 ml of fresh peripheral blood by Ficoll-Paque density gradient centrifugation. Trizol reagent was used to extract the total RNA, and its quality was then checked on an Agilent 2100 Bioanalyzer. The sample was peripheral blood. The TCR was taken from a woman younger than 35 with Graves' ophthalmopathy. Donor details come from another sample of the same person, matched by shared clones.

The DNA sequence is as follows: TGTGCCAGCAGTTTATTGGGCGGGGGGGGCACGGGCAATCAGCCCCAGCATTTT. Its translation is CASSLLGGGGTGNQPQHF. The sequence links TRBV28 to TRBJ1-5; the best D guess is TRBD1, with 6 bases matching. Trimming takes 1 base from V and 2 bases from J, and the germline ends sit 18 bases apart. According to the germline V gene, CDR1 reads MDHEN and CDR2 reads SYDVKM. Measured from the cysteine to the phenylalanine, the CDR3 is 18 residues long. The kept DNA is CDR3 alone, 54 bases in frame from the first base.